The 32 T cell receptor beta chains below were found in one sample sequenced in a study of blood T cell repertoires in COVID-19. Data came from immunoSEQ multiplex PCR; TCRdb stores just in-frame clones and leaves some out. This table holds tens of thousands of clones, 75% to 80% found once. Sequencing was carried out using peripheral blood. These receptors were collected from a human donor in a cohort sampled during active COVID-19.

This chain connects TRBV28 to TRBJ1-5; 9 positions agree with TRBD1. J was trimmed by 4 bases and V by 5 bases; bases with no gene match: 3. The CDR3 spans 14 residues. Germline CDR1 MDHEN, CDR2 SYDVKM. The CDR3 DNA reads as TGTGCCAGCAGTACGACAGGGGGAAATCAGCCCCAGCATTTT. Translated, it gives CASSTTGGNQPQHF.

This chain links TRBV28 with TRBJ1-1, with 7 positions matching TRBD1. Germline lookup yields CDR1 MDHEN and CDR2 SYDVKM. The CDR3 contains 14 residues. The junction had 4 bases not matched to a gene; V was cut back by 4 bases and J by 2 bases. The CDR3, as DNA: TGTGCCAGCAGTTATGACAGGGATAACACTGAAGCTTTCTTT. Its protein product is CASSYDRDNTEAFF.

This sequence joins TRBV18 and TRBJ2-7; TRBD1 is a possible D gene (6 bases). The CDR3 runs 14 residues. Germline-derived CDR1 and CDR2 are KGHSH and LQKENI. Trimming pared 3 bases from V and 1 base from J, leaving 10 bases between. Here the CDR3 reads CASSPVGQSYEQYF. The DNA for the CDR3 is TGTGCCAGCTCACCTGTTGGACAGTCCTACGAGCAGTACTTC.

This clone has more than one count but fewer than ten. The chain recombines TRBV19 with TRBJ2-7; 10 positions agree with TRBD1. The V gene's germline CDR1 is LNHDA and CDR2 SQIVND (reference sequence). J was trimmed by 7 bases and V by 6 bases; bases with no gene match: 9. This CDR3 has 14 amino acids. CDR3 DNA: TGTGCCAGTAGCCTCCGACAGGGGGCCGGGGAGCAGTACTTC. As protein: CASSLRQGAGEQYF.

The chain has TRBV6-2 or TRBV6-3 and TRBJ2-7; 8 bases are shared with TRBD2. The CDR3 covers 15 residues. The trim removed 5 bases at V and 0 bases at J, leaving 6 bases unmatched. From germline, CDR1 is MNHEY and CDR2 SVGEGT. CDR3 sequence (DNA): TGTGCCAGCAGTCCGTTAGCGGGGTACTCCTACGAGCAGTACTTC. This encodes CASSPLAGYSYEQYF.

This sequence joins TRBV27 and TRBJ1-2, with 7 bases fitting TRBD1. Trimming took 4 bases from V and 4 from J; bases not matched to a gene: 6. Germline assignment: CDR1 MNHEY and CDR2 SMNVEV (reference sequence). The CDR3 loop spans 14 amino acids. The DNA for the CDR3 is TGTGCCAGCAGTTCACGAGGACAGGCCTATGGCTACACCTTC. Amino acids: CASSSRGQAYGYTF.

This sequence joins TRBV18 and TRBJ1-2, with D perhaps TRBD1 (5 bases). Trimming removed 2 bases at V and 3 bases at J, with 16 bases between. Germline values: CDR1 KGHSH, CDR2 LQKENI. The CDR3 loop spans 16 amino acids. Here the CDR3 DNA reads TGTGCCAGCTCACCATTGGGTGGGGCCGCGGACTATGGCTACACCTTC. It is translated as CASSPLGGAADYGYTF.

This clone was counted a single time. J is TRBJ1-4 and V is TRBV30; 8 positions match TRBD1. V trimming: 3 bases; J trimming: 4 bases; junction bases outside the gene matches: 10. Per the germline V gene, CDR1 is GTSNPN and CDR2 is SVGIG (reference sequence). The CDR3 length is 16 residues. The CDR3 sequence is CAWRHQGARGNEKLFF. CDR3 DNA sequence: TGTGCCTGGAGACACCAGGGGGCGCGGGGTAATGAAAAACTGTTTTTT.

The CDR3 nucleotides read TGTGCCAGCAGTTTAAAGGGGTCCTCTGGAAACACCATATATTTT. It encodes CASSLKGSSGNTIYF. This sequence joins TRBV27 and TRBJ1-3; D is perhaps TRBD1 (5 bases). The CDR3 spans 15 residues. CDR1 MNHEY and CDR2 SMNVEV come from the germline V gene (reference sequence). Trimming pared 2 bases from V and 0 bases from J, leaving 8 bases between.

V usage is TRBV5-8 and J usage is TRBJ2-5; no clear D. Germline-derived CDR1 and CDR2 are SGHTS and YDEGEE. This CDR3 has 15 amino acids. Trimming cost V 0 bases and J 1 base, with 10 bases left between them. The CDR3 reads CASSLARRFQETQYF. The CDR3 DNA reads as TGTGCCAGCAGCTTGGCTAGACGGTTCCAAGAGACCCAGTACTTC. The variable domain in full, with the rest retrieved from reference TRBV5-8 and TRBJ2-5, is EAGVTQSPTHLIKTRGQQATLRCSPISGHTSVYWYQQALGLGLQFLLWYDEGEERNRGNFPPRFSGRQFPNYSSELNVNALELEDSALYLCASSLARRFQETQYFGPGTRLLVL.

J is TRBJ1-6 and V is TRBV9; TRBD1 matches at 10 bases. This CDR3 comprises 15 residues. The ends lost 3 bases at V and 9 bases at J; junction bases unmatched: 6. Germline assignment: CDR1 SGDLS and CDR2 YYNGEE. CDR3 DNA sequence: TGTGCCAGCAGCGAGACAGGGGGCGCCGGTTCACCCCTCCACTTT. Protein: CASSETGGAGSPLHF.

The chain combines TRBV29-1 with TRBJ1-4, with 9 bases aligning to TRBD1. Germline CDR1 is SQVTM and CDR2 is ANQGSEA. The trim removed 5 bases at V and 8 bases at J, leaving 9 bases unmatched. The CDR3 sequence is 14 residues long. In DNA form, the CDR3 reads TGCAGCGTTATCCCACAGGGGGCAGGCGAAAAACTGTTTTTT. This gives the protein CSVIPQGAGEKLFF.

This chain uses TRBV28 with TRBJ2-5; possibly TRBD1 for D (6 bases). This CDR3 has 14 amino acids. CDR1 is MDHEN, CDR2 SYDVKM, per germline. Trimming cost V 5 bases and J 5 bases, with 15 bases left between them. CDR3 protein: CASSNQGSRETQYF. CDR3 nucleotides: TGTGCCAGCAGTAACCAGGGGAGTAGGGAGACCCAGTACTTC. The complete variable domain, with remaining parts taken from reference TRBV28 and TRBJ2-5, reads DVKVTQSSRYLVKRTGEKVFLECVQDMDHENMFWYRQDPGLGLRLIYFSYDVKMKEKGDIPEGYSVSREKKERFSLILESASTNQTSMYLCASSNQGSRETQYFGPGTRLLVL.

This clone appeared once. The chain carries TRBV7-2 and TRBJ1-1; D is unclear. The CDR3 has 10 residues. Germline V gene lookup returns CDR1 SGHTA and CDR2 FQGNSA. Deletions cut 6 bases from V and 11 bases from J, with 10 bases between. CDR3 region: CASSGGVAFF. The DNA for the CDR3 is TGTGCCAGCAGTGGAGGAGTGGCTTTCTTT.

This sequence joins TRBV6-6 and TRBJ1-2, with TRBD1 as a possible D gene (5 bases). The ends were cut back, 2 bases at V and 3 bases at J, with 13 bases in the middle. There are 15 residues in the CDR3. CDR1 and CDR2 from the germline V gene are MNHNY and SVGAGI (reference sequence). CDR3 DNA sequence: TGTGCCAGCAGTTACGAAGGGGCGTACCACTATGGCTACACCTTC. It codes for CASSYEGAYHYGYTF.

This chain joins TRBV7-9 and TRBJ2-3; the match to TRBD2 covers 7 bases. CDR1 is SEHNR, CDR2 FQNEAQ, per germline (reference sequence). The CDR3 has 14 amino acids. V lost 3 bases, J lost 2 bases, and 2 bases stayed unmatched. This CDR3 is CASSLAGVTDTQYF. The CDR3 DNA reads TGTGCCAGCAGCTTGGCGGGGGTCACAGATACGCAGTATTTT.

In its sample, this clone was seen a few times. The CDR3: CAWNLEYTEAFF. The CDR3 nucleotides are TGTGCCTGGAACCTAGAATACACTGAAGCTTTCTTT. This chain uses TRBV30 with TRBJ1-1; no firm D call. V lost 4 bases and J 3 bases, leaving 9 bases between the germline ends. CDR3 size: 12 residues. CDR1 GTSNPN and CDR2 SVGIG come from the germline V gene (reference sequence).

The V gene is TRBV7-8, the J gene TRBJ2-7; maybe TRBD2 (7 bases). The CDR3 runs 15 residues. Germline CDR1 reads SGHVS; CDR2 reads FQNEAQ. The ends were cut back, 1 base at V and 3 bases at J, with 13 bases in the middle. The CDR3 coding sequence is TGTGCCAGCAGCTTAGGTCTGGGAGGGGGCTACGAGCAGTACTTC. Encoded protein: CASSLGLGGGYEQYF. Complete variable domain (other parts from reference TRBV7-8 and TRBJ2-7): GAGVSQSPRYKVAKRGQDVALRCDPISGHVSLFWYQQALGQGPEFLTYFQNEAQLDKSGLPSDRFFAERPEGSVSTLKIQRTQQEDSAVYLCASSLGLGGGYEQYFGPGTRLTVT.

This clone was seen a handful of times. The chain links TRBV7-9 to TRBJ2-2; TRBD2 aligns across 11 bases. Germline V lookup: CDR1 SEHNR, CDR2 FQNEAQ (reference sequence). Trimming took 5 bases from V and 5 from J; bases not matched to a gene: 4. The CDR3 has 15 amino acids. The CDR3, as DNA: TGTGCCAGCAGCATACTAGCGGGAGTGACCGGGGAGCTGTTTTTT. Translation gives CASSILAGVTGELFF.

The CDR3 nucleotides read TGCAGCGTTGAATTCCGTAGGGAGGGCGAGCAGTTCTTC. This encodes CSVEFRREGEQFF. The genes are TRBV29-1 and TRBJ2-1; 7 positions agree with TRBD2. This CDR3 contains 13 residues. Germline-derived CDR1 and CDR2 are SQVTM and ANQGSEA. The J segment lost 10 bases and the V segment lost 2 bases, leaving 8 bases of the junction unmatched.

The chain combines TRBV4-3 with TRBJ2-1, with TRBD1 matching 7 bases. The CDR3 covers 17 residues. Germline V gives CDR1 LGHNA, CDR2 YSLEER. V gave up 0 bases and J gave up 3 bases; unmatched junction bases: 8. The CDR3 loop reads CASSQDLIRQGYNEQFF. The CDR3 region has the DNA TGCGCCAGCAGCCAAGACCTGATCCGACAGGGCTACAATGAGCAGTTCTTC.

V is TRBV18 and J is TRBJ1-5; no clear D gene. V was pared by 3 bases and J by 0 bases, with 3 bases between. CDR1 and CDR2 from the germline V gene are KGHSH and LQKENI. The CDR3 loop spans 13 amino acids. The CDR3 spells CASSPGSNQPQHF. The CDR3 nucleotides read TGTGCCAGCTCACCCGGTAGCAATCAGCCCCAGCATTTT.

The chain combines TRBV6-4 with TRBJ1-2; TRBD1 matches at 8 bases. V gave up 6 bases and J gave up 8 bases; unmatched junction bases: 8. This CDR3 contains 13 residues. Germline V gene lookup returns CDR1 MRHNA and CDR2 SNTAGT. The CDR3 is CASSQGQGDGYTF. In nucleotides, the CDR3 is TGTGCCAGCAGCCAAGGACAGGGTGACGGCTACACCTTC.

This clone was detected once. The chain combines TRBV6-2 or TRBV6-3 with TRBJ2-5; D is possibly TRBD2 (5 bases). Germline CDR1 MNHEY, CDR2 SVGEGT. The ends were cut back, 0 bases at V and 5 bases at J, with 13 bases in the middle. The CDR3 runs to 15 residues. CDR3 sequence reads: CASSYSSESGETQYF. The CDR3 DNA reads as TGTGCCAGCAGTTACTCTAGCGAGAGTGGGGAGACCCAGTACTTC.

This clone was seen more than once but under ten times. CDR3 sequence reads: CASSFDRSYNEQFF. CDR3 DNA: TGTGCCAGCAGCTTTGACAGGAGCTACAATGAGCAGTTCTTC. The gene calls are TRBV7-8 and TRBJ2-1, with TRBD1 as a possible D gene (6 bases). Trimming shortened V by 3 bases and J by 3 bases, and 9 bases separated the two germline ends. CDR3 length: 14 amino acids. The germline gives CDR1 SGHVS, CDR2 FQNEAQ.

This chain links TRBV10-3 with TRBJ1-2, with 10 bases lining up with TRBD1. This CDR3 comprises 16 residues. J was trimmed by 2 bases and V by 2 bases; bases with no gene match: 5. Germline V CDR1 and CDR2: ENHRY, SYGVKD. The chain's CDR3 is CAISEDAGQGNYGYTF. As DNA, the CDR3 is TGTGCCATCAGTGAGGACGCGGGACAGGGGAACTATGGCTACACCTTC.

The CDR3 protein is CASRGAANTEAFF. The CDR3 coding sequence is TGTGCCAGCAGGGGGGCCGCGAACACTGAAGCTTTCTTT. The gene calls are TRBV3-1 (or the pseudogene TRBV3-2) and TRBJ1-1; tentative D call: TRBD1 (6 bases). The CDR3 sequence is 13 residues long. V lost 6 bases and J 1 base, leaving 9 bases between the germline ends. From germline, CDR1 is LGHDT and CDR2 YNNKEL (reference sequence).

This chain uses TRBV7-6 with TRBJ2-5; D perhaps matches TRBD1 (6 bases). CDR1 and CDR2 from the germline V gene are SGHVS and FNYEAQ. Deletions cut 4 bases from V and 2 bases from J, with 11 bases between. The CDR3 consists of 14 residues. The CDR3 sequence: CASSSLDRQETQYF. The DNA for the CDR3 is TGTGCCAGCAGCTCGCTCGACAGGCAAGAGACCCAGTACTTC.

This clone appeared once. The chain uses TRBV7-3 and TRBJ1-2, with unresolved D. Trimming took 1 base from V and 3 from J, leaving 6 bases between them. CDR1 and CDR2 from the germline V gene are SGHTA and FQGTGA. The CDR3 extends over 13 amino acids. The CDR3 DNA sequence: TGTGCCAGCAGCTTAAGACGGGACTATGGCTACACCTTC. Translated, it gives CASSLRRDYGYTF.

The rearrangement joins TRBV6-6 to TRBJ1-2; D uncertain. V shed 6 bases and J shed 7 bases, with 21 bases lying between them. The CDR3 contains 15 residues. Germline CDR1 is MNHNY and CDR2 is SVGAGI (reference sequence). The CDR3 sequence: CASSLLGGQESGYTF. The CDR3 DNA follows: TGTGCCAGCAGCCTTTTGGGAGGGCAGGAAAGTGGCTACACCTTC.

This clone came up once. The CDR3 here is CASSYSDYGYTF. Written as DNA, the CDR3 is TGTGCCAGCAGTTACAGCGACTATGGCTACACCTTC. The chain uses TRBV6-2 or TRBV6-3 and TRBJ1-2, with unresolved D. V lost 2 bases and J lost 3, with 4 bases in between. Germline lookup yields CDR1 MNHEY and CDR2 SVGEGT. This CDR3 is 12 amino acids long.

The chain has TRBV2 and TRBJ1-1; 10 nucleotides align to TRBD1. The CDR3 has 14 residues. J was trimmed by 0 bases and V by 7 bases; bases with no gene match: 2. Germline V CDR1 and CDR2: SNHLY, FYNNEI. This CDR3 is CASTGQGVNTEAFF. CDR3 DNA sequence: TGTGCCAGCACCGGACAGGGGGTGAACACTGAAGCTTTCTTT.